The clone carrying this T cell receptor (beta chain) showed up just a few times. No antigen is known for it. The entry originates in a study of CD8 T cells in ankylosing spondylitis. Whole-study results and caveats: Reports say disease-linked clones showed up significantly more in matched ankylosing spondylitis synovial fluid. A TCR beta motif made of 7 to 9 highly homologous variants seemed typical of ankylosing spondylitis blood.

Using its own MiXCR run on the 5' RACE reads, TCRdb lists one record per CDR3 protein. Of about 840,000 distinct CDR3 sequences listed, 12% are singletons. The CDR3 is 10 amino acids. Germline CDR1 and CDR2: DFQATT and SNEGSKA (reference sequence). V lost 3 bases and J 7 bases, leaving 6 bases between the germline ends. Sequenced: blood, either unsorted or a sorted T cell fraction (not recorded which). The clonotype comes from a male donor with ankylosing spondylitis. The V gene is TRBV20-1, the J gene TRBJ1-1; no reliable D call. CDR3 sequence reads: CSASTDEAFF. In nucleotides, the CDR3 is TGCAGTGCTAGCACGGATGAAGCTTTCTTT.